Below, 24 T cell receptor beta chains from the same sample are listed, as sequenced in a study of T cells after yellow fever vaccination (dated by TCRdb to the late 2010s). Receptor amplification or capture employed 5' RACE. TCRdb names Illumina HiSeq 2500 as the instrument used. TCRdb's own reprocessing of the public reads used fastp at Q25 and MiXCR and kept productive beta chains. Entries are consolidated by CDR3 protein sequence, retaining the most common genes and DNA. For this sample the table gives 400,000 or so distinct CDR3 sequences, of which 6.2% were detected only once. The ten top clones hold approximately 15% of the sample. According to the study, the label for this sample's treatment or condition signals: live attenuated yellow fever vaccine strain. The material sequenced was PBMCs, taken 5 days after the yellow fever booster vaccination. These receptor sequences come from a man aged 30 to 45 who received the YFV17D yellow fever vaccine.

Many counts were recorded for this clonotype. This chain joins TRBV29-1 and TRBJ2-4, with D unclear. The CDR3 has 13 amino acids. From germline, CDR1 is SQVTM and CDR2 ANQGSEA. The V end lost 7 bases, the J end lost 7 bases, and 17 bases lay between the germline ends. The CDR3 DNA follows: TGCAGCGCCCTACTCGAAACACGGAACATTCAGTACTTC. The encoded protein is CSALLETRNIQYF.

There are a few counts of this clonotype. The chain links TRBV29-1 to TRBJ2-5, with D unclear. Trimming took 8 bases from V and 3 from J, leaving 16 bases between them. CDR1 and CDR2 from the germline V gene are SQVTM and ANQGSEA. The CDR3 sequence is 13 residues long. CDR3 nucleotide sequence: TGCAGCCTCGCGCGAGCCCGAAAAGAGACCCAGTACTTC. Its protein is CSLARARKETQYF.

V usage is TRBV11-1 and J usage is TRBJ2-6; 10 bases map to TRBD1. The CDR3 covers 21 residues. V gave up 1 base and J gave up 0 bases; unmatched junction bases: 12. Germline V lookup: CDR1 SGHAT, CDR2 FQDESV (reference sequence). CDR3 region: CASSLEGRGTGARSGANVLTF. Here the CDR3 DNA reads TGTGCCAGCAGCTTAGAGGGGCGGGGGACAGGGGCCCGCTCTGGGGCCAACGTCCTGACTTTC.

This chain links TRBV29-1 with TRBJ1-1; D possibly corresponds to TRBD1 (5 bases). With 2 bases removed from V and 3 bases from J, the gap between germline ends came to 10 bases. The CDR3 has 13 residues. CDR1 SQVTM and CDR2 ANQGSEA come from the germline V gene. CDR3 region: CSVERQGYTEAFF. The CDR3, as DNA: TGCAGCGTTGAACGGCAGGGTTACACTGAAGCTTTCTTT.

This clonotype was seen many times. The V gene is TRBV10-3, the J gene TRBJ2-7, with 8 nucleotides matching TRBD1. Germline CDR1 reads ENHRY; CDR2 reads SYGVKD. J lost 7 bases, V lost 6 bases, and 5 bases had no gene match. The CDR3 length is 12 residues. CDR3 DNA: TGTGCCATCAGCTACGGACAGGGTGAGCAGTACTTC. It specifies CAISYGQGEQYF.

The chain employs TRBV24-1 and TRBJ2-7; D might be TRBD1 (7 bases). There are 12 residues in the CDR3. CDR1 KGHDR and CDR2 SFDVKD come from the germline V gene. With 6 bases removed from V and 3 bases from J, the gap between germline ends came to 8 bases. This CDR3 reads CATSQGGYEQYF. CDR3 bases: TGTGCCACCAGTCAGGGGGGCTACGAGCAGTACTTC.

This clonotype was observed many times. The chain uses TRBV7-2 and TRBJ2-4; 9 bases match TRBD2. The junction had 8 bases not matched to a gene; V was cut back by 5 bases and J by 6 bases. Per germline, CDR1 SGHTA and CDR2 FQGNSA. CDR3 length: 15 residues. CDR3 region: CASSQGLALVNIQYF. The CDR3 bases are TGTGCCAGCAGCCAGGGACTAGCCCTCGTAAACATTCAGTACTTC.

The J gene is TRBJ2-1, the V gene TRBV14; 13 bases line up with TRBD2. The CDR3 is made up of 16 amino acids. Germline V gives CDR1 SGHDN, CDR2 FVKESK. V dropped 2 bases and J dropped 7; count of bases not matched to a gene: 5. The CDR3 DNA reads TGTGCCAGCAGCCAACTAACTAGCGGGAGGGCTAATGAGCAGTTCTTC. This translates into CASSQLTSGRANEQFF.

The sample holds a few counts of this clonotype. V usage is TRBV10-3 and J usage is TRBJ2-1; perhaps TRBD2 as D (6 bases). Germline loops: CDR1 ENHRY, CDR2 SYGVKD. The V end was cut by 3 bases, the J end by 9 bases, with 15 bases between. This CDR3 is built from 14 residues. CDR3 amino acids: CAISEGLRRGEQFF. DNA for the CDR3: TGTGCCATCAGTGAAGGACTAAGACGCGGTGAGCAGTTCTTC.

In this sample, this clonotype turned up a few times. The chain has TRBV29-1 and TRBJ1-2; D gene ambiguous. V lost 0 bases to trimming and J lost 4 bases, with 9 bases between them. The germline CDR1 and CDR2 sequences are SQVTM and ANQGSEA. The CDR3 has 13 residues. The CDR3 region has the DNA TGCAGCGTTGAAGAGACCGATACCTATGGCTACACCTTC. Its translation is CSVEETDTYGYTF. The variable domain in full, with the rest retrieved from reference TRBV29-1 and TRBJ1-2, is SAVISQKPSRDICQRGTSLTIQCQVDSQVTMMFWYRQQPGQSLTLIATANQGSEATYESGFVIDKFPISRPNLTFSTLTVSNMSPEDSSIYLCSVEETDTYGYTFGSGTRLTVV.

With regard to this clonotype: A much larger clone is a single base away; this may be a read error. V is TRBV5-4 and J is TRBJ2-7; D unresolved. V was shortened by 2 bases and J by 1 base, with 4 bases between the two germline ends. Germline V gene sequence: CDR1 SGHNT, CDR2 YYREEE (reference sequence). The CDR3 has 12 residues. The DNA of the CDR3 is TGTGCCAGCAGCTTCGAATCCTACGAGCAGTACTTC. Residues: CASSFESYEQYF.

The sample holds a few counts of this clonotype. The chain recombines TRBV7-2 with TRBJ2-3, with 9 positions matching TRBD1. Trimming at V came to 7 bases and at J to 1 base, leaving 6 bases not matched to a gene. Germline CDR1 is SGHTA and CDR2 is FQGNSA. There are 15 residues in the CDR3. CDR3 residues: CASTLNRGRTDTQYF. The DNA of the CDR3 is TGTGCCAGCACCCTGAACAGGGGGCGCACAGATACGCAGTATTTT.

This clonotype has more than one count but fewer than ten. V is TRBV12-3 or TRBV12-4 and J is TRBJ2-1; 12 nucleotides line up with TRBD2. There are 18 residues in the CDR3. Trimming took 0 bases from V and 3 from J; bases not matched to a gene: 6. The CDR3 DNA sequence: TGTGCCAGCAGTTTAGCGCGGGGACTAGCGGGCAACTACAATGAGCAGTTCTTC. Translating gives CASSLARGLAGNYNEQFF.

The V and J genes are TRBV4-3 and TRBJ2-2; 11 bases align to TRBD2. Germline V CDR1 and CDR2: LGHNA, YSLEER. V lost 3 bases, J lost 5 bases, and 5 bases stayed unmatched. The CDR3 has 16 amino acids. CDR3 region: CASSHRLAGGTGELFF. The CDR3 DNA reads TGCGCCAGCAGCCACCGCCTAGCGGGAGGAACCGGGGAGCTGTTTTTT.

The chain carries TRBV7-9 and TRBJ2-7; unclear D gene. The germline CDR1 and CDR2 sequences are SEHNR and FQNEAQ (reference sequence). Trimming took 4 bases from V and 5 from J, leaving 12 bases between them. This CDR3 has 13 residues. CDR3 bases: TGTGCCAGCAGCTCCTCCGCCCCTCACGAGCAGTACTTC. Protein: CASSSSAPHEQYF.

This clonotype was counted many times. The V and J genes are TRBV5-1 and TRBJ2-5; 12 bases are a match to TRBD2. Losses at the gene ends were 4 bases for V and 1 base for J; bases not matched to a gene: 5. The germline CDR1 and CDR2 sequences are SGHRS and YFSETQ. CDR3 size: 16 residues. This chain's CDR3 is CASSPGLAGLQETQYF. DNA of the CDR3: TGCGCCAGCAGCCCCGGACTAGCGGGGCTCCAAGAGACCCAGTACTTC.

This clonotype has just a few counts. CDR3 loop: CASSLEDGRGRQETQYF. CDR3 coding DNA: TGTGCCAGCAGCTTAGAGGACGGCAGGGGGCGCCAAGAGACCCAGTACTTC. The V and J genes are TRBV11-2 and TRBJ2-5, with TRBD1 matching over 8 bases. V was clipped by 0 bases and J by 1 base; unmatched bases: 7. This CDR3 is 17 amino acids long. Looked up from germline, CDR1 is SGHAT and CDR2 is FQNNGV.

The chain has TRBV7-2 and TRBJ2-3; D is undetermined. Germline V gives CDR1 SGHTA, CDR2 FQGNSA. The ends were cut back, 1 base at V and 5 bases at J, with 4 bases in the middle. This CDR3 region has 12 residues. This CDR3 is CASSLEIDTQYF. CDR3 coding DNA: TGTGCCAGCAGCTTAGAAATAGATACGCAGTATTTT.

This clonotype was seen repeatedly, ten times or more. The rearrangement uses TRBV3-1 and TRBJ2-3; D is uncertain. CDR1 is LGHDT and CDR2 is YNNKEL in the germline V gene (reference sequence). The CDR3 runs to 12 residues. The V gene lost 4 bases and the J gene lost 6 bases, with 8 bases spanning the gap. CDR3 in DNA: TGTGCCAGCAGCCCCCAGTGGGATACGCAGTATTTT. It encodes CASSPQWDTQYF.

There are many counts of this clonotype. V is TRBV20-1 and J is TRBJ2-1; TRBD2 might be the D (6 bases). This CDR3 region has 13 residues. Germline V gene sequence: CDR1 DFQATT, CDR2 SNEGSKA (reference sequence). V was shortened by 6 bases and J by 7 bases, with 16 bases between the two germline ends. The CDR3 here is CSAEGTPANEQFF. The CDR3 coding sequence is TGCAGTGCGGAAGGGACTCCCGCAAATGAGCAGTTCTTC.

The CDR3: CASSGGSVAYNEQFF. The CDR3 nucleotides are TGTGCCAGCAGCGGGGGGTCTGTGGCCTACAATGAGCAGTTCTTC. V gene TRBV5-4 combines with J gene TRBJ2-1; D may be TRBD2 (6 bases). CDR3 length: 15 amino acids. Trimming removed 4 bases at V and 2 bases at J, with 13 bases between. The germline gives CDR1 SGHNT, CDR2 YYREEE (reference sequence).

The chain links TRBV6-2 or TRBV6-3 to TRBJ2-1, with TRBD2 matching 7 bases. The V segment lost 3 bases and the J segment 0 bases; nucleotides outside the gene matches: 11. This CDR3 spans 18 amino acids. CDR1 is MNHEY and CDR2 is SVGEGT in the germline V gene. CDR3 in amino acids: CASSYLLSGKSSYNEQFF. In DNA form, the CDR3 reads TGTGCCAGCAGTTATCTCCTCAGCGGGAAGAGCTCCTACAATGAGCAGTTCTTC.

V is TRBV10-3 and J is TRBJ1-4, with D perhaps TRBD1 (5 bases). The CDR3 contains 14 residues. V gave up 2 bases and J gave up 8 bases, with 12 bases separating them. The germline V gene has CDR1 ENHRY and CDR2 SYGVKD. The DNA for the CDR3 is TGTGCCATCAGTGAGGGGGCAAGTGGAGAAAAACTGTTTTTT. It encodes CAISEGASGEKLFF.

This clonotype came up many times. The J gene is TRBJ1-3, the V gene TRBV3-1; maybe TRBD1 (5 bases). V was shortened by 0 bases and J by 3 bases, with 9 bases between the two germline ends. CDR1 LGHDT and CDR2 YNNKEL come from the germline V gene (reference sequence). The CDR3 contains 15 residues. The CDR3 sequence: CASSQERGGGNTIYF. The CDR3 bases are TGTGCCAGCAGCCAAGAAAGGGGTGGTGGAAACACCATATATTTT.